This T cell receptor beta chain was captured by sequencing in a study of T cell responses to AZD1222 COVID-19 vaccine. The CDR3 has 17 amino acids. Germline lookup yields CDR1 KGHSH and CDR2 LQKENI. V was pared by 2 bases and J by 5 bases, with 22 bases between. Pooling was applied to second doses at about 4 or about 12 weeks. To note about this clone: The antigen is not known.

Regarding the study as a whole: Of spike-specific TCRs, nearly half reportedly target regions left unmutated in variants. When two AZD1222 doses had been given, Spike-specific TCR breadth and depth rose.

The repertoire was sequenced with immunoSEQ multiplex PCR; TCRdb's copy has only in-frame clones and lacks some. The sample gives 150,000 to 250,000 clones, approximately 90% of which show up once; 3% to 3.5% is in the top ten. The material was peripheral blood, obtained 28 days after the second AZD1222 dose. The rearrangement links TRBV18 to TRBJ2-7; D is possibly TRBD2 (5 bases). The sequence was obtained from an adult who received the AZD1222 COVID-19 vaccine. The CDR3 loop reads CASSPAGGPREPDEQYF. The CDR3 nucleotides read TGTGCCAGCTCACCAGCGGGCGGGCCAAGAGAGCCCGACGAGCAGTACTTC. Full variable domain (remainder filled in from reference TRBV18 and TRBJ2-7): NAGVMQNPRHLVRRRGQEARLRCSPMKGHSHVYWYRQLPEEGLKFMVYLQKENIIDESGMPKERFSAEFPKEGPSILRIQQVVRGDSAAYFCASSPAGGPREPDEQYFGPGTRLTVT.